This T cell receptor beta chain was documented in a study of blood T cell repertoires in COVID-19. Across the study: Collection of acute and convalescent COVID-19 samples took place in the United States, Italy and Spain. PBMCs, B-cell-depleted T cells, or T cells provided the cDNA or gDNA that made up the material.

Per the original data handling: The assay estimated nucleated cells by amplifying reference gene primers. TCRdb keeps only in-frame clones here, not all; method: immunoSEQ multiplex PCR. Clonal size and the V and J genes are those of that table, whereas D and trimming came from the DNA. The repertoire holds 100,000 to 150,000 clones, with about four fifths as singletons. The CDR3 contains 11 residues. The germline gives CDR1 SNHLY, CDR2 FYNNEI. V was cut by 7 bases and J by 4 bases, with 8 bases left in between. The specimen sequenced was peripheral blood. This rearrangement joins TRBV2 to TRBJ2-7; D remains ambiguous. The TCR sequence derives from a man aged 55 to 70 with active or convalescent COVID-19. The CDR3 DNA reads as TGTGCCAGCAATCCCATGTACGAGCAGTACTTC. Translation: CASNPMYEQYF. The full variable domain, with the rest looked up from reference TRBV2 and TRBJ2-7, is EPEVTQTPSHQVTQMGQEVILRCVPISNHLYFYWYRQILGQKVEFLVSFYNNEISEKSEIFDDQFSVERPDGSNFTLKIRSTKLEDSAMYFCASNPMYEQYFGPGTRLTVT.